This T cell receptor (beta chain) was obtained from a study of blood T cell repertoires in COVID-19. Study in general: Samples of COVID-19 (acute and convalescent) were obtained from the United States, Italy and Spain. PBMCs, B-cell-depleted T cells, or T cells were the source of the cDNA or gDNA that made up the material.

This CDR3 contains 14 residues. CDR1 and CDR2 from the germline V gene are SNHLY and FYNNEI. With V trimmed by 6 bases and J by 0 bases, 3 bases remained unmatched. Authors' methods: Scientists estimated how many nucleated cells there were by amplifying reference gene primers. TCRdb's copy holds only in-frame clones and misses some; the assay was immunoSEQ multiplex PCR. V and J calls and clone size follow that table, whereas D and trimming were derived from the DNA. The table lists about 410,000 clones, around 91% of them singletons. Seattle cases were enrolled at active infection and followed longitudinally.

Sequencing was carried out using peripheral blood. This rearrangement joins TRBV2 to TRBJ2-3; 7 bases match TRBD1. The sequence was collected from a woman aged 40 to 50 with COVID-19, enrolled during active disease. The CDR3 reads CASRDRLSTDTQYF. The CDR3 bases are TGTGCCAGCAGGGACAGGCTGAGCACAGATACGCAGTATTTT.